Below, 9 T cell receptor beta chains from the same sample are listed, as sequenced in a study of T cell clonotyping in hematopoietic cell transplantation. Time point defined: recipient sample about 28 days before transplant, after cytoreduction. Libraries were prepared by immunoSEQ multiplex PCR; TCRdb keeps only in-frame clonotypes and omits some of them. The sample has around 10,000 clones, about 92% seen once. The sample was peripheral blood mononuclear cells, taken before stem cell transplant. These receptors all stem from a woman between 40 and 50 years old with acute myeloid leukemia. Some clones in this sample may be carry-over from other donors' samples.

The chain combines TRBV25-1 with TRBJ2-1, with a tentative D call TRBD2 (5 bases). Germline CDR1 reads MGHDK; CDR2 reads SYGVNS. V dropped 5 bases and J dropped 7 bases, with 9 bases sitting between them. The CDR3 contains 12 residues. The CDR3 loop is CASSSLANEQFF. In DNA form, the CDR3 reads TGTGCCAGCAGTTCCCTAGCTAATGAGCAGTTCTTC. Full variable domain (missing parts from reference TRBV25-1 and TRBJ2-1): EADIYQTPRYLVIGTGKKITLECSQTMGHDKMYWYQQDPGMELHLIHYSYGVNSTEKGDLSSESTVSRIRTEHFPLTLESARPSHTSQYLCASSSLANEQFFGPGTRLTVL.

V usage is TRBV10-3 and J usage is TRBJ2-7, with TRBD2 identical over 8 bases. The CDR3 is 13 residues long. Losses at the gene ends were 7 bases for V and 5 bases for J; bases not matched to a gene: 7. Germline V gene data show CDR1 as ENHRY and CDR2 as SYGVKD. CDR3 nucleotide sequence: TGTGCCATCAAAAACCACGGGGGGGACGAGCAGTACTTC. It encodes CAIKNHGGDEQYF.

This clone was observed a few times. The genes are TRBV6-5 and TRBJ2-7; 7 bases align to TRBD1. CDR3 length: 12 residues. Germline V gene sequence: CDR1 MNHEY, CDR2 SVGAGI. V lost 6 bases, J lost 7 bases, and 6 bases stayed unmatched. CDR3 in amino acids: CASRQGPGEQYF. Here the CDR3 DNA reads TGTGCCAGCAGACAGGGGCCGGGGGAGCAGTACTTC.

The J gene is TRBJ2-3, the V gene TRBV2, with 8 nucleotides matching TRBD1. This CDR3 has 15 amino acids. The J segment lost 3 bases and the V segment lost 6 bases, leaving 8 bases of the junction unmatched. Germline-derived CDR1 and CDR2 are SNHLY and FYNNEI. The CDR3 DNA follows: TGTGCCAGCAGGGCCACAGGGGGGATAACAGATACGCAGTATTTT. Its translation is CASRATGGITDTQYF.

The J gene is TRBJ2-1, the V gene TRBV7-2, with TRBD1 as a possible D gene (6 bases). Germline V CDR1 and CDR2: SGHTA, FQGNSA. V was cut by 0 bases and J by 1 base, with 7 bases left in between. This CDR3 has 15 amino acids. CDR3 in amino acids: CASSLARGSYNEQFF. As DNA, the CDR3 is TGTGCCAGCAGCTTAGCCAGGGGTTCCTACAATGAGCAGTTCTTC.

The chain is built from TRBV7-9 and TRBJ1-2; D gene uncertain. Germline V gene sequence: CDR1 SEHNR, CDR2 FQNEAQ (reference sequence). The CDR3 runs to 15 residues. V lost 0 bases to trimming and J lost 4 bases, with 12 bases between them. The DNA for the CDR3 is TGTGCCAGCAGCTTAGCTGATTATTGGGGCTATGGCTACACCTTC. It encodes CASSLADYWGYGYTF. The full variable domain, its missing parts supplied by reference TRBV7-9 and TRBJ1-2, is DTGVSQNPRHKITKRGQNVTFRCDPISEHNRLYWYRQTLGQGPEFLTYFQNEAQLEKSRLLSDRFSAERPKGSFSTLEIQRTEQGDSAMYLCASSLADYWGYGYTFGSGTRLTVV.

The genes are TRBV7-8 and TRBJ2-5, with a tentative D call TRBD2 (5 bases). This CDR3 is 15 amino acids long. V dropped 7 bases and J dropped 1 base, with 16 bases sitting between them. CDR1 and CDR2 (germline): SGHVS, FQNEAQ. Here the CDR3 reads CASTFQPGSQETQYF. The CDR3 DNA sequence: TGTGCCAGCACCTTCCAACCGGGGAGCCAAGAGACCCAGTACTTC.

This clone was seen once. This chain connects TRBV27 to TRBJ2-2, with 7 bases matching TRBD1. Germline values: CDR1 MNHEY, CDR2 SMNVEV (reference sequence). This CDR3 has 15 residues. Trimming at V came to 2 bases and at J to 6 bases, leaving 6 bases not matched to a gene. The chain's CDR3 is CASSLRGTVAGELFF. CDR3 nucleotides: TGTGCCAGCAGTTTAAGGGGGACAGTCGCCGGGGAGCTGTTTTTT.

The rearrangement uses TRBV2 and TRBJ2-3, with TRBD2 matching over 11 bases. This CDR3 region has 16 residues. V lost 3 bases and J lost 6; bases outside the gene matches: 8. Germline CDR1 reads SNHLY; CDR2 reads FYNNEI. This CDR3 reads CASSDSGRAVVDTQYF. The DNA for the CDR3 is TGTGCCAGCAGTGATAGCGGGAGGGCAGTCGTCGATACGCAGTATTTT.